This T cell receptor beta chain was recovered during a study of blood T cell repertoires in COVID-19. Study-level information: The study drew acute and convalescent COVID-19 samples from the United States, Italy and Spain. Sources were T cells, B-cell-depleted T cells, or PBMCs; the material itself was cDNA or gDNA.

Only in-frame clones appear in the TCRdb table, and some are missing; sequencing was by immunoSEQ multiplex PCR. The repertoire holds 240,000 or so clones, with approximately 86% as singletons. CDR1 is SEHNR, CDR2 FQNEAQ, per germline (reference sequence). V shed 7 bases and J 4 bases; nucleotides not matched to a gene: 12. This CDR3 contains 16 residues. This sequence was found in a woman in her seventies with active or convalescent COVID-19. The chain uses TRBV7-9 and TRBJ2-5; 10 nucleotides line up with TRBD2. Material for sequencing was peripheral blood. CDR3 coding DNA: TGTGCCAGCACCCCTGGACTAGCGGAGACTCCAGAGACCCAGTACTTC. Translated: CASTPGLAETPETQYF.